This passage covers 8 T cell receptor beta chains from one sample sequenced in a study of blood T cell repertoires in COVID-19. Profiling relied on immunoSEQ multiplex PCR, and the TCRdb table lists in-frame clones only, not all of them. The sample lists 250,000 to 300,000 clones, 65% to 85% occurring once. Sequenced input: peripheral blood. Receptor source: a man older than 75 with acute or convalescent COVID-19.

The gene calls are TRBV18 and TRBJ2-7; the match to TRBD1 covers 7 bases. The CDR3 has 14 residues. Germline CDR1 is KGHSH and CDR2 is LQKENI. V dropped 6 bases and J dropped 0; count of bases not matched to a gene: 5. CDR3 nucleotide sequence: TGTGCCAGCTCCAAAGGACAGGACTCCTACGAGCAGTACTTC. This sequence encodes CASSKGQDSYEQYF.

The table lists this clone with a count of one. The chain uses TRBV11-2 and TRBJ2-7; 9 nucleotides line up with TRBD1. CDR1 SGHAT and CDR2 FQNNGV come from the germline V gene. V trimming: 6 bases; J trimming: 2 bases; junction bases outside the gene matches: 2. This CDR3 spans 13 amino acids. CDR3 DNA: TGTGCCAGCAGTCGGACAGGGGCCTACGAGCAGTACTTC. Its protein product is CASSRTGAYEQYF.

The chain carries TRBV2 and TRBJ1-5; tentative D call: TRBD1 (5 bases). V lost 8 bases to trimming and J lost 1 base, with 15 bases between them. The CDR3 totals 15 residues. The germline gives CDR1 SNHLY, CDR2 FYNNEI. In DNA form, the CDR3 reads TGTGCCAGCTGGGGGGGTTTGGTAAGCAATCAGCCCCAGCATTTT. Amino acids: CASWGGLVSNQPQHF.

V is TRBV30 and J is TRBJ2-7; 11 nucleotides match TRBD1. Germline-derived CDR1 and CDR2 are GTSNPN and SVGIG (reference sequence). The CDR3 loop spans 14 amino acids. Trimming cost V 5 bases and J 1 base; bases outside gene matches: 4. The CDR3 coding sequence is TGTGCCTGGGACGGACAGGGGGCTTCCTACGAGCAGTACTTC. Protein sequence: CAWDGQGASYEQYF. The variable domain in full, with the rest retrieved from reference TRBV30 and TRBJ2-7, is SQTIHQWPATLVQPVGSPLSLECTVEGTSNPNLYWYRQAAGRGLQLLFYSVGIGQISSEVPQNLSASRPQDRQFILSSKKLLLSDSGFYLCAWDGQGASYEQYFGPGTRLTVT.

The chain joins TRBV5-1 to TRBJ2-7, with D maybe TRBD1 (6 bases). V lost 2 bases and J lost 4, with 13 bases in between. Germline V gene data show CDR1 as SGHRS and CDR2 as YFSETQ. This CDR3 is 14 amino acids long. CDR3: CASSFGRGSYEQYF. For the CDR3, the DNA is TGCGCCAGCAGCTTCGGCAGGGGCAGTTACGAGCAGTACTTC.

The genes are TRBV7-2 and TRBJ1-1; D is undetermined. Per germline, CDR1 SGHTA and CDR2 FQGNSA. The CDR3 totals 14 residues. V lost 6 bases, J lost 6 bases, and 17 bases lay in between. The CDR3 nucleotides read TGTGCCAGCAGTATTACTGTGGGGAGCGCTGAAGCTTTCTTT. It translates to CASSITVGSAEAFF.

Remarks on this clone: Other nucleotide sequences in the sample specify the same CDR3. The chain joins TRBV19 to TRBJ1-4; 11 nucleotides match TRBD1. The CDR3 totals 14 residues. Germline assignment: CDR1 LNHDA and CDR2 SQIVND (reference sequence). After removal of 6 bases from V and 7 bases from J, the junction contained 4 bases not matched to a gene. In nucleotides, the CDR3 is TGTGCCAGTAGGGCCGGGACAGGGGGTGAAAAACTGTTTTTT. Its protein is CASRAGTGGEKLFF.

The sample holds one count of this clone. The chain uses TRBV6-5 and TRBJ1-4; D remains unclear. The V and J ends lost 2 bases and 0 bases respectively, with 10 bases between them. Germline V gene data show CDR1 as MNHEY and CDR2 as SVGAGI. This CDR3 contains 16 residues. The CDR3 here is CASSYATTATNEKLFF. The CDR3 nucleotides read TGTGCCAGCAGTTACGCCACAACAGCAACTAATGAAAAACTGTTTTTT.